Listed here are 20 T cell receptor beta chains from one sample, sequenced in a study of CD8 T cells in ankylosing spondylitis. Study-wide points: Blood from ankylosing spondylitis patients appeared to carry a characteristic roughly 8-variant TCR beta motif.

Their antigens are not known. In TCRdb, the 5' RACE reads were re-called with MiXCR into one record per CDR3 protein. The table records 700,000 to 850,000 distinct CDR3 sequences, about 11% of them present only once. The sample taken for sequencing was blood, either unsorted or a sorted T cell fraction (not recorded which). These receptors were taken from a male donor with ankylosing spondylitis.

This clonotype came up a few times. The chain employs TRBV6-2 or TRBV6-3 and TRBJ1-5; the match to TRBD1 covers 7 bases. The V and J ends lost 6 bases and 2 bases, in that order; junction bases with no gene match: 13. The CDR3 totals 17 residues. In germline, CDR1 is MNHEY, CDR2 SVGEGT. As DNA, the CDR3 is TGTGCCAGCAGGGGGGACAGCGGCTTGATTGGCAATCAGCCCCAGCATTTT. This gives the protein CASRGDSGLIGNQPQHF.

This clonotype was counted between two and nine times. This chain links TRBV7-9 with TRBJ2-3; TRBD2 matches at 8 bases. The CDR3 sequence is 17 residues long. CDR1 SEHNR and CDR2 FQNEAQ come from the germline V gene (reference sequence). The V gene end was trimmed by 4 bases and the J gene end by 5 bases; junction bases not matched to a gene: 14. The CDR3 loop reads CASSSRRTSSRGDTQYF. For the CDR3, the DNA is TGTGCCAGCAGCTCTAGAAGGACTAGCTCACGGGGAGATACGCAGTATTTT.

On this clonotype itself: The junction departs from the called germline gene at one end, perhaps through a read error. The V and J genes are TRBV20-1 and TRBJ2-2, with TRBD2 as a possible D gene (6 bases). The germline V gene encodes CDR1 DFQATT and CDR2 SNEGSKA (reference sequence). The CDR3 loop spans 17 amino acids. In DNA form, the CDR3 reads TGCTGTGCTAGAGATTCGGGCGGGCGGGATCACACCGGGGAGCTGTTTTTT. Translated: CCARDSGGRDHTGELFF.

This clonotype occurred a few times. The rearrangement uses TRBV20-1 and TRBJ1-1; D uncertain. The CDR3 runs 12 residues. Germline V gene sequence: CDR1 DFQATT, CDR2 SNEGSKA (reference sequence). With 3 bases removed from V and 1 base from J, the gap between germline ends came to 6 bases. CDR3 in amino acids: CSARQSNTEAFF. CDR3 nucleotide sequence: TGCAGTGCTAGGCAATCGAACACTGAAGCTTTCTTT.

This chain connects TRBV20-1 to TRBJ2-1; 15 nucleotides match TRBD2. Trimming took 6 bases from V and 3 from J; bases not matched to a gene: 9. From germline, CDR1 is DFQATT and CDR2 SNEGSKA (reference sequence). CDR3 length: 17 amino acids. CDR3 DNA sequence: TGCAGTGCAACCGGGACTAGCGGGGGGTACGGCTACAATGAGCAGTTCTTC. It encodes CSATGTSGGYGYNEQFF.

This clonotype has at least ten counts. The chain is built from TRBV5-5 and TRBJ1-5, with D unclear. Trimming left V 0 bases short and J 0 bases short, with 4 bases between. CDR3 length equals 14 residues. Germline V gives CDR1 SGHKS, CDR2 YYEKEE (reference sequence). CDR3 sequence reads: CASSLVNSNQPQHF. In DNA form, the CDR3 reads TGTGCCAGCAGCTTGGTTAATAGCAATCAGCCCCAGCATTTT.

This clonotype was seen a handful of times. The chain has TRBV9 and TRBJ2-5, with 7 bases that match TRBD2. There are 15 residues in the CDR3. Germline CDR1 and CDR2: SGDLS and YYNGEE. J was trimmed by 2 bases and V by 0 bases; bases with no gene match: 4. The CDR3 sequence is CASSVEAGIQETQYF. The CDR3 DNA reads TGTGCCAGCAGCGTAGAAGCGGGGATACAAGAGACCCAGTACTTC.

This sequence joins TRBV12-3 or TRBV12-4 and TRBJ2-7, with D unclear. There are 13 residues in the CDR3. Trimming removed 6 bases at V and 3 bases at J, with 12 bases between. CDR3 in amino acids: CASRPTEYYEQYF. The CDR3 DNA reads TGTGCCAGCAGGCCGACGGAATACTACGAGCAGTACTTC.

The DNA for the CDR3 is TGTGCCAGCAGCCAGGACGTACGGGGCCTCCTCCACTTT. Amino acid sequence: CASSQDVRGLLHF. J is TRBJ1-6 and V is TRBV14, with a tentative D call TRBD1 (5 bases). Trimming removed 3 bases at V and 15 bases at J, with 15 bases between. CDR1 and CDR2 (germline): SGHDN, FVKESK. This CDR3 has 13 amino acids.

Regarding this clonotype: This CDR3 is missing its conserved last phenylalanine or tryptophan, likely due to a read error. The rearrangement joins TRBV20-1 to TRBJ2-1; TRBD2 might be the D (5 bases). The CDR3 is 12 residues long. From germline, CDR1 is DFQATT and CDR2 SNEGSKA (reference sequence). The germline V and J ends were trimmed by 3 bases and 4 bases, with 7 bases remaining between them. In DNA form, the CDR3 reads TGCAGTGCTAGCGGAGGTTACAATGAGCAGTTCTCC. Translated, it gives CSASGGYNEQFS.

The chain combines TRBV20-1 with TRBJ1-5, with a possible D match to TRBD1 (5 bases). With 3 bases removed from V and 4 bases from J, the gap between germline ends came to 19 bases. Germline-derived CDR1 and CDR2 are DFQATT and SNEGSKA (reference sequence). CDR3 size: 16 residues. The CDR3 loop reads CSARKTGFGGNQPQHF. The CDR3 nucleotides are TGCAGTGCTAGGAAAACGGGGTTTGGGGGGAATCAGCCCCAGCATTTT.

The sample holds many counts of this clonotype. This sequence joins TRBV5-1 and TRBJ2-7, with 9 bases fitting TRBD2. The CDR3 has 16 amino acids. V trimming: 0 bases; J trimming: 2 bases; junction bases outside the gene matches: 6. Germline V gene sequence: CDR1 SGHRS, CDR2 YFSETQ. The CDR3 DNA is TGCGCCAGCAGCTTGGGTAGCGGGGGCCTAACCTACGAGCAGTACTTC. This encodes CASSLGSGGLTYEQYF.

The chain uses TRBV6-2 or TRBV6-3 and TRBJ1-1; D gene uncertain. Germline-derived CDR1 and CDR2 are MNHEY and SVGEGT. This CDR3 has 17 residues. Between the trimmed V and J ends, which lost 0 bases and 5 bases, there was a span of 19 bases. The CDR3 DNA reads TGTGCCAGCAGTTACTCGACATCCAGGAGGATGAGGACTGAAGCTTTCTTT. Protein product: CASSYSTSRRMRTEAFF.

This chain connects TRBV18 to TRBJ1-6; TRBD1 agrees at 8 bases. The CDR3 extends over 16 amino acids. The ends lost 3 bases at V and 9 bases at J; junction bases unmatched: 10. Germline CDR1 KGHSH, CDR2 LQKENI. Here the CDR3 DNA reads TGTGCCAGCTCACCCCCGACAGGGGTTAGCGGTTCACCCCTCCACTTT. Translated, it gives CASSPPTGVSGSPLHF.

The rearrangement links TRBV9 to TRBJ2-3; 7 bases fit TRBD2. The CDR3 totals 16 residues. Germline CDR1 is SGDLS and CDR2 is YYNGEE. V dropped 3 bases and J dropped 2; count of bases not matched to a gene: 9. CDR3 nucleotide sequence: TGTGCCAGCAGCGCCGCGACTAGCCTCTACACAGATACGCAGTATTTT. It translates to CASSAATSLYTDTQYF. The entire variable domain, with the rest obtained from reference TRBV9 and TRBJ2-3, is as follows: DSGVTQTPKHLITATGQRVTLRCSPRSGDLSVYWYQQSLDQGLQFLIQYYNGEERAKGNILERFSAQQFPDLHSELNLSSLELGDSALYFCASSAATSLYTDTQYFGPGTRLTVL.

This rearrangement joins TRBV20-1 to TRBJ2-3; 9 bases fit TRBD2. The ends lost 6 bases at V and 1 base at J; junction bases unmatched: 5. The CDR3 has 14 residues. Germline CDR1 DFQATT, CDR2 SNEGSKA (reference sequence). The chain's CDR3 is CSAPLAGRTDTQYF. The CDR3 DNA sequence: TGCAGTGCCCCCCTAGCGGGACGCACAGATACGCAGTATTTT.

This clonotype was recorded a few times. The gene calls are TRBV20-1 and TRBJ2-7, with 8 bases aligning to TRBD2. The J segment lost 4 bases and the V segment lost 3 bases, leaving 2 bases of the junction unmatched. Germline V gene lookup returns CDR1 DFQATT and CDR2 SNEGSKA (reference sequence). The CDR3 totals 12 residues. The CDR3 here is CSASRGGYEQYF. DNA of the CDR3: TGCAGTGCTAGTCGCGGGGGGTACGAGCAGTACTTC.

This clonotype was counted between two and nine times. CDR3 amino acids: CASSQVLRGNTEAFF. The CDR3 DNA reads as TGCGCCAGCAGCCAAGTTCTGAGGGGGAACACTGAAGCTTTCTTT. This sequence joins TRBV4-3 and TRBJ1-1, with D possibly TRBD1 on 5 matching bases. The germline gives CDR1 LGHNA, CDR2 YSLEER. Trimming pared 1 base from V and 1 base from J, leaving 10 bases between. The CDR3 loop spans 15 amino acids.

This clonotype turned up a few times. V and J are TRBV4-1 and TRBJ2-7, with TRBD2 as a possible D gene (6 bases). The germline V and J ends were trimmed by 2 bases and 0 bases, with 20 bases remaining between them. The CDR3 consists of 18 residues. CDR1 and CDR2 (germline): MGHRA, YSYEKL. The CDR3 bases are TGCGCCAGCAGCCAATTTACCTTTAGCGGTCGGAGCTCCTACGAGCAGTACTTC. Residues: CASSQFTFSGRSSYEQYF.

The CDR3 here is CASSSTTGNTEAFF. Here the CDR3 DNA reads TGTGCCAGCAGCTCTACGACAGGGAATACTGAAGCTTTCTTT. The chain combines TRBV7-3 with TRBJ1-1; 7 positions agree with TRBD1. The CDR3 runs 14 residues. V lost 4 bases, J lost 5 bases, and 7 bases stayed unmatched. Germline V gene sequence: CDR1 SGHTA, CDR2 FQGTGA.